This T cell receptor (beta chain) stems from a study of blood T cell repertoires in COVID-19. As processed by the authors: Using reference gene primer amplification, nucleated cell counts were estimated. The protocol was immunoSEQ multiplex PCR, while the TCRdb copy is restricted to in-frame clones and leaves out a portion. The DNA gave D and trimming, while V, J and clone size come from that table. The table lists more than 250,000 clones, about nine tenths of them singletons. This study enrolled people aged about 18 to 90 from about two dozen US geographic areas. This clone occurred once. The sequence derives from a woman aged 18-29 years who had recovered from COVID-19. Sequencing used PBMCs or T cells enriched from blood (not recorded which).

Written as DNA, the CDR3 is TGTGCCAGCAGTGAGAGGTATCAGAACACCGGGGAGCTGTTTTTT. It codes for CASSERYQNTGELFF. This rearrangement joins TRBV6-1 to TRBJ2-2; D not resolved. There are 15 residues in the CDR3. The germline V gene encodes CDR1 MNHNS and CDR2 SASEGT. Trimming shortened V by 3 bases and J by 1 base, and 9 bases separated the two germline ends.